Shown below are 17 T cell receptor beta chains from a single sample sequenced in a study of vaccination effects on CD4 cells after COVID-19. Method: immunoSEQ multiplex PCR; TCRdb's copy keeps in-frame clones and lacks some. The table includes around 30,000 clones, around three fifths detected once. No antigen has been assigned to these receptors. After roughly 10 days in culture, the CD4+ T cells were isolated. Sample: CD4+ T cells from PBMCs cultured without peptide, taken before COVID-19 vaccination. All receptors come from a human donor who received a COVID-19 vaccine.

This clone was observed a few times. The chain couples TRBV19 to TRBJ1-5, with a tentative D call TRBD1 (6 bases). Germline V gives CDR1 LNHDA, CDR2 SQIVND (reference sequence). With 6 bases removed from V and 1 base from J, the gap between germline ends came to 13 bases. The CDR3 sequence is 15 residues long. CDR3 nucleotides: TGTGCCAGTAGCCGCGACAGGCTCAGCAATCAGCCCCAGCATTTT. Translated, it gives CASSRDRLSNQPQHF. The variable domain in full, with the rest retrieved from reference TRBV19 and TRBJ1-5, is DGGITQSPKYLFRKEGQNVTLSCEQNLNHDAMYWYRQDPGQGLRLIYYSQIVNDFQKGDIAEGYSVSREKKESFPLTVTSAQKNPTAFYLCASSRDRLSNQPQHFGDGTRLSIL.

This clone was detected only once. The CDR3 sequence is CASSYSNLGDQGGYTF. CDR3 DNA sequence: TGTGCCAGCAGTTACTCGAATCTGGGAGATCAAGGGGGCTACACCTTC. The V gene is TRBV6-5, the J gene TRBJ1-2; D unclear. Germline CDR1 MNHEY, CDR2 SVGAGI. This CDR3 contains 16 residues. The V gene lost 0 bases and the J gene lost 8 bases, with 19 bases spanning the gap.

This clone has a single count. This sequence joins TRBV29-1 and TRBJ1-3; D unresolved. This CDR3 region has 14 residues. CDR1 is SQVTM and CDR2 is ANQGSEA in the germline V gene. V dropped 4 bases and J dropped 0 bases, with 10 bases sitting between them. This chain's CDR3 is CSVGGSNSGNTIYF. The CDR3 coding sequence is TGCAGCGTTGGGGGATCTAACTCTGGAAACACCATATATTTT.

The genes are TRBV3-1 (or the pseudogene TRBV3-2) and TRBJ1-3, with D hard to call. This CDR3 region has 14 residues. CDR1 and CDR2 from the germline V gene are LGHDT and YNNKEL (reference sequence). V was trimmed by 1 base and J by 3 bases, leaving 7 bases between them. CDR3 region: CASSQVLGGNTIYF. The DNA for the CDR3 is TGTGCCAGCAGCCAAGTGCTAGGTGGAAACACCATATATTTT.

The chain carries TRBV5-1 and TRBJ1-1; D is undetermined. From germline, CDR1 is SGHRS and CDR2 YFSETQ. V lost 0 bases and J 1 base, leaving 10 bases between the germline ends. This CDR3 region has 15 residues. The CDR3 DNA reads as TGCGCCAGCAGCTTGGTCGGGAAGTGGAACACTGAAGCTTTCTTT. Protein sequence: CASSLVGKWNTEAFF.

The chain is built from TRBV30 and TRBJ1-6; D not resolved. V was trimmed by 3 bases and J by 7 bases, leaving 10 bases between them. This CDR3 contains 13 residues. The germline CDR1 and CDR2 sequences are GTSNPN and SVGIG (reference sequence). CDR3 nucleotide sequence: TGTGCCTGGAGGCACGACGGGAATTCACCCCTCCACTTT. It translates to CAWRHDGNSPLHF.

This rearrangement joins TRBV14 to TRBJ2-7, with 10 bases fitting TRBD2. Germline CDR1 SGHDN, CDR2 FVKESK. The CDR3 sequence is 17 residues long. V lost 4 bases to trimming and J lost 0 bases; unmatched junction nucleotides: 9. CDR3 DNA sequence: TGTGCCAGCAGCCGGGCGGTACTAGCGGGATCCTCCTACGAGCAGTACTTC. Amino acid sequence: CASSRAVLAGSSYEQYF.

The J gene is TRBJ2-7, the V gene TRBV29-1, with 7 bases aligning to TRBD2. The CDR3 totals 12 residues. V was pared by 2 bases and J by 5 bases, with 3 bases of the junction left unmatched. Germline values: CDR1 SQVTM, CDR2 ANQGSEA. The CDR3 DNA follows: TGCAGCGTTGAAACGGGGGGTGACGAGCAGTACTTC. Its protein is CSVETGGDEQYF.

This clone was counted a few times. This chain links TRBV27 with TRBJ2-7, with 11 bases that match TRBD2. This CDR3 is 14 amino acids long. V shed 6 bases and J 5 bases; nucleotides not matched to a gene: 6. The V gene's germline CDR1 is MNHEY and CDR2 SMNVEV (reference sequence). CDR3 coding DNA: TGTGCCAGCAGACTTAGCGGGAGGGCGGACGAGCAGTACTTC. Its translation: CASRLSGRADEQYF.

The gene calls are TRBV19 and TRBJ1-4; D unclear. Trimming stripped 8 bases from V and 6 bases from J, with 19 bases between. Germline-derived CDR1 and CDR2 are LNHDA and SQIVND (reference sequence). This CDR3 comprises 15 residues. The CDR3 DNA sequence: TGTGCCAGTCGAGAAGGCGCAGCCTCTCATGAAAAACTGTTTTTT. Its translation: CASREGAASHEKLFF. The full variable domain, completed using reference TRBV19 and TRBJ1-4, is DGGITQSPKYLFRKEGQNVTLSCEQNLNHDAMYWYRQDPGQGLRLIYYSQIVNDFQKGDIAEGYSVSREKKESFPLTVTSAQKNPTAFYLCASREGAASHEKLFFGSGTQLSVL.

This rearrangement joins TRBV6-5 to TRBJ2-7; 9 bases align to TRBD1. The V segment lost 7 bases and the J segment 9 bases; nucleotides outside the gene matches: 13. The CDR3 is made up of 14 amino acids. Germline CDR1 is MNHEY and CDR2 is SVGAGI. The CDR3 is CASTTDRGLSGQYF. DNA for the CDR3: TGTGCCAGCACCACGGACAGGGGACTTTCCGGGCAGTACTTC.

This clone was seen only a few times. The J gene is TRBJ1-2, the V gene TRBV5-8, with D tentatively TRBD1 (5 bases). There are 16 residues in the CDR3. Germline V gene data show CDR1 as SGHTS and CDR2 as YDEGEE. Deletions cut 4 bases from V and 3 bases from J, with 19 bases between. CDR3: CASSLGVRAGDYGYTF. In DNA form, the CDR3 reads TGTGCCAGCAGCCTTGGCGTCAGGGCTGGCGACTATGGCTACACCTTC.

The chain uses TRBV18 and TRBJ2-7; D uncertain. The CDR3 spans 14 residues. V lost 2 bases and J lost 1, with 9 bases in between. Germline loops: CDR1 KGHSH, CDR2 LQKENI. The CDR3 reads CASSPSRISYEQYF. CDR3 in DNA: TGTGCCAGCTCACCATCGCGGATATCCTACGAGCAGTACTTC.

The J gene is TRBJ2-7, the V gene TRBV18; possibly TRBD2 for D (6 bases). With 6 bases removed from V and 9 bases from J, the gap between germline ends came to 18 bases. This CDR3 has 13 residues. Per germline, CDR1 KGHSH and CDR2 LQKENI. The CDR3 region is CASSQDGGITQYF. The CDR3 coding sequence is TGTGCCAGCTCGCAAGACGGAGGGATTACGCAGTACTTC.

This clone was recorded once. V gene TRBV5-5 combines with J gene TRBJ2-7; D is ambiguous. V dropped 4 bases and J dropped 2 bases, with 10 bases sitting between them. Germline-derived CDR1 and CDR2 are SGHKS and YYEKEE (reference sequence). The CDR3 consists of 13 residues. The CDR3 region is CASSIGPPYEQYF. For the CDR3, the DNA is TGTGCCAGCAGCATCGGGCCCCCCTACGAGCAGTACTTC. Variable domain in full (rest from reference TRBV5-5 and TRBJ2-7): DAGVTQSPTHLIKTRGQQVTLRCSPISGHKSVSWYQQVLGQGPQFIFQYYEKEERGRGNFPDRFSARQFPNYSSELNVNALLLGDSALYLCASSIGPPYEQYFGPGTRLTVT.

The chain uses TRBV5-1 and TRBJ2-7; 9 bases map to TRBD1. The CDR3 runs 16 residues. Unmatched junction bases numbered 7, after V lost 0 bases and J lost 3 bases. Looked up from germline, CDR1 is SGHRS and CDR2 is YFSETQ. The CDR3 nucleotides are TGCGCCAGCAGCTTGGGGATAACAGGGGGCTTCTACGAGCAGTACTTC. This encodes CASSLGITGGFYEQYF.

The rearrangement uses TRBV5-4 and TRBJ1-1; 9 positions match TRBD1. CDR1 is SGHNT and CDR2 is YYREEE in the germline V gene (reference sequence). This CDR3 spans 14 amino acids. Trimming at V came to 5 bases and at J to 2 bases, leaving 4 bases not matched to a gene. The CDR3 is CASSPTGGNTEAFF. The DNA for the CDR3 is TGTGCCAGCAGTCCGACAGGGGGAAACACTGAAGCTTTCTTT.